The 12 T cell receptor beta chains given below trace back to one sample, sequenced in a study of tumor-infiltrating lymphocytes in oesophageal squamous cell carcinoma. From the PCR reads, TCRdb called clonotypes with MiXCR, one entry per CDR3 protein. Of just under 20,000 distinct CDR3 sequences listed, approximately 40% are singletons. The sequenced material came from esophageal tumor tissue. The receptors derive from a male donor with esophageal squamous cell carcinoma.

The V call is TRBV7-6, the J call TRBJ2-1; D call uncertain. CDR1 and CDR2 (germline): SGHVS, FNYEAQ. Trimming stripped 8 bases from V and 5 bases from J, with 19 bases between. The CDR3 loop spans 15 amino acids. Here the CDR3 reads CASGTRAPRDNEQFF. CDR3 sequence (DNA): TGTGCCAGCGGAACGAGAGCACCCCGGGACAATGAGCAGTTCTTC. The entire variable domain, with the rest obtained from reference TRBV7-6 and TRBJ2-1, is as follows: GAGVSQSPRYKVTKRGQDVALRCDPISGHVSLYWYRQALGQGPEFLTYFNYEAQQDKSGLPNDRFSAERPEGSISTLTIQRTEQRDSAMYRCASGTRAPRDNEQFFGPGTRLTVL.

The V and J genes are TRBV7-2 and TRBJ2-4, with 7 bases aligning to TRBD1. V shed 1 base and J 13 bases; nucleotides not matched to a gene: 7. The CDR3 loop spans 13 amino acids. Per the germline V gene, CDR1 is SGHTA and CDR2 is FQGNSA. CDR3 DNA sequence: TGTGCCAGCAGCTTAGGAAGGGACAGAAAACAGTACTTC. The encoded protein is CASSLGRDRKQYF.

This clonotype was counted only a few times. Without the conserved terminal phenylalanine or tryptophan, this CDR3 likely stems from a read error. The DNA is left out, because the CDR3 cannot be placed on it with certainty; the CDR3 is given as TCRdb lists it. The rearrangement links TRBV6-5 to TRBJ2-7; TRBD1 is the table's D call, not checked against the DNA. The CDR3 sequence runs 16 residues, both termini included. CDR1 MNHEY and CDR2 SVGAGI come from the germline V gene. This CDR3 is CASSSDSNHYGYTFGS.

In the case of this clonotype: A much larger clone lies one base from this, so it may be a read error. CDR3 nucleotides: TGTGCCAGCAGTTACGACTACCTCGAGATAAATGAGCAGTACTTC. The encoded protein is CASSYDYLEINEQYF. J is TRBJ2-7 and V is TRBV6-5; the D gene is possibly TRBD2 (5 bases). The CDR3 extends over 15 amino acids. V dropped 2 bases and J dropped 7 bases, with 18 bases sitting between them. Germline V gives CDR1 MNHEY, CDR2 SVGAGI.

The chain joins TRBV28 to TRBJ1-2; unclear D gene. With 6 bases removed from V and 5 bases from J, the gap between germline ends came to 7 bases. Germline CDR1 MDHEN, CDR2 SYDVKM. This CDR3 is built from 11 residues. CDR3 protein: CASRVGYGYTF. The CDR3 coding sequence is TGTGCCAGCAGGGTTGGGTATGGCTACACCTTC.

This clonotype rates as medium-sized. The CDR3 here is CASSSYLGEQYF. DNA for the CDR3: TGTGCCAGCAGCTCTTACTTAGGCGAGCAGTACTTC. The chain joins TRBV7-2 to TRBJ2-7; D not certain. The length of the CDR3 is 12 residues. The V gene's germline CDR1 is SGHTA and CDR2 FQGNSA. V was trimmed by 4 bases and J by 6 bases, leaving 10 bases between them.

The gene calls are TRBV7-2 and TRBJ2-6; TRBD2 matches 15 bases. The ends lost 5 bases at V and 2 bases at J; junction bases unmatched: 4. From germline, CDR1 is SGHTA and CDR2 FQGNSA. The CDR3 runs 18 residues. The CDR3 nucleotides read TGTGCCAGCAGCCAGGGACTAGCGGGGGGCGCTGGGGCCAACGTCCTGACTTTC. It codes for CASSQGLAGGAGANVLTF.

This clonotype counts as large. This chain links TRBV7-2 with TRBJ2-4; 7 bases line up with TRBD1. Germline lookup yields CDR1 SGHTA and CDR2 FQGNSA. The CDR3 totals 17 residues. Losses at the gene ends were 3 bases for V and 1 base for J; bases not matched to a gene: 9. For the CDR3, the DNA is TGTGCCAGCAGCTTGCCCCCGGGACAGTTGGCCAAAAACATTCAGTACTTC. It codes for CASSLPPGQLAKNIQYF.

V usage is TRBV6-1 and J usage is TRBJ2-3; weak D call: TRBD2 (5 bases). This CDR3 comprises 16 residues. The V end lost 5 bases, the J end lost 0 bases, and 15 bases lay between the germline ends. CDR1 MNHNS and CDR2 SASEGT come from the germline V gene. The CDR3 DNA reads TGTGCCAGCAGTCTCATAAGCGGCAGCAGCACAGATACGCAGTATTTT. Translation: CASSLISGSSTDTQYF.

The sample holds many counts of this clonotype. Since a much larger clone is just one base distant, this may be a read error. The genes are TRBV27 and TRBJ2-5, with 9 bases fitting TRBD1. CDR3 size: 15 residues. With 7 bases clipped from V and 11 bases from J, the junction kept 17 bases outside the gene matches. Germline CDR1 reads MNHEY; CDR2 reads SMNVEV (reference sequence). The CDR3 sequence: CASINRGLYYNEQYF. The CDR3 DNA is TGTGCCAGCATCAACAGGGGGCTCTACTACAATGAGCAGTACTTC.

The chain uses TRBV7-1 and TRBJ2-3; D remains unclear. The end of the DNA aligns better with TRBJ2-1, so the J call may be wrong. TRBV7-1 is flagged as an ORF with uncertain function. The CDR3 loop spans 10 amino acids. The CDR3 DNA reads TGTGCCAGCAAAAGCCATGAGCAGTTCTTC. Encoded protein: CASKSHEQFF.

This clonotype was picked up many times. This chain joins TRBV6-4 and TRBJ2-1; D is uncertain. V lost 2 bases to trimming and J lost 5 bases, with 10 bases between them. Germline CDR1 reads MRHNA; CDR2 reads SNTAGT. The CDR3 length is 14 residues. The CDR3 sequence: CASSDLDGDNEQFF. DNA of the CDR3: TGTGCCAGCAGTGACCTGGACGGTGACAATGAGCAGTTCTTC.